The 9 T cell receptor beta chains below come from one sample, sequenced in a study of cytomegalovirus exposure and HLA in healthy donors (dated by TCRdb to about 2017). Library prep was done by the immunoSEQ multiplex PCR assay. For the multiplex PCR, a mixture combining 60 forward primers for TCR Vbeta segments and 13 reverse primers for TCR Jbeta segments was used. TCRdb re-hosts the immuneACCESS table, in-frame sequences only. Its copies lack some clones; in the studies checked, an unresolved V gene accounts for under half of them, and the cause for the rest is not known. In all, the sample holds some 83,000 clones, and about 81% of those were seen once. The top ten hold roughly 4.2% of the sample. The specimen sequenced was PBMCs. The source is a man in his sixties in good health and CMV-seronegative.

The chain's CDR3 is CASSLEVAGGTGELFF. CDR3 bases: TGCGCCAGCAGCTTGGAGGTGGCAGGGGGCACCGGGGAGCTGTTTTTT. The chain employs TRBV5-1 and TRBJ2-2, with 7 bases aligning to TRBD1. The CDR3 consists of 16 residues. Germline lookup yields CDR1 SGHRS and CDR2 YFSETQ. The ends lost 0 bases at V and 4 bases at J; junction bases unmatched: 6.

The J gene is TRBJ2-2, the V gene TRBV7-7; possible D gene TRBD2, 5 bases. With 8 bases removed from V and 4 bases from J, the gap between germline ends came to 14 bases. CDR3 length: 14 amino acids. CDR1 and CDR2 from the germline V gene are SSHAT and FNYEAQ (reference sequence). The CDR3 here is CASRERVGTGELFF. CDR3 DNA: TGTGCCAGCCGGGAAAGGGTAGGCACCGGGGAGCTGTTTTTT. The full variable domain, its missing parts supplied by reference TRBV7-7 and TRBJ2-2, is GAGVSQSPRYKVTKRGQDVTLRCDPISSHATLYWYQQALGQGPEFLTYFNYEAQPDKSGLPSDRFSAERPEGSISTLTIQRTEQRDSAMYRCASRERVGTGELFFGEGSRLTVL.

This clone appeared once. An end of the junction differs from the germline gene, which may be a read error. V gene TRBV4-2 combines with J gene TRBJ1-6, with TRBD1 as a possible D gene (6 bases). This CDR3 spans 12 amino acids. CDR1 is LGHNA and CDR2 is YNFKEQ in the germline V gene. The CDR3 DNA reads TGTGCCAGCGGCCAGTCGGACAGACCCCTCCACTTT. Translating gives CASGQSDRPLHF.

CDR3 coding DNA: TGTGCCAGCAGCTTAGGGAGGTATGGCAATCAGCCCCAGCATTTT. Translating gives CASSLGRYGNQPQHF. The rearrangement links TRBV7-2 to TRBJ1-5; no firm D call. V gave up 1 base and J gave up 2 bases, with 9 bases separating them. This CDR3 has 15 amino acids. Looked up from germline, CDR1 is SGHTA and CDR2 is FQGNSA.

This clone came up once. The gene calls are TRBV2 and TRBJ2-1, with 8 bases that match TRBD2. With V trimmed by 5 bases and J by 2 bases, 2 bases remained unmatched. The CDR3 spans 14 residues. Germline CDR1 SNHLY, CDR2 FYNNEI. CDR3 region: CASSRGGTYNEQFF. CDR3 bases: TGTGCCAGCAGTCGGGGGGGAACCTACAATGAGCAGTTCTTC.

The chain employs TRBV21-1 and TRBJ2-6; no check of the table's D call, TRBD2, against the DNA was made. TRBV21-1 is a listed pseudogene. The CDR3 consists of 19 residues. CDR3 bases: TGTGCCAGCAGCATTATGTGCGGGGGCGAGAGCTCTGGGGCCAACGTCCTGACTTTC. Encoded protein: CASSIMCGGESSGANVLTF.

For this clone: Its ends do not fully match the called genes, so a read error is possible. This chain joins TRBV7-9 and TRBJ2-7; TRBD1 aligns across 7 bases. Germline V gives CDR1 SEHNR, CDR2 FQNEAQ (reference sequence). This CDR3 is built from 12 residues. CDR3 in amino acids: CSSSRQGYEQYF. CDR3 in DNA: TGTTCCAGCAGCCGACAGGGCTACGAGCAGTACTTC.

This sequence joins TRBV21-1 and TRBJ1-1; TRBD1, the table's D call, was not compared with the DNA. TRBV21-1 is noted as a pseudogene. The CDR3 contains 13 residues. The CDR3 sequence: CASSSVQNTEAFF. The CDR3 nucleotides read TGTGCCAGCAGCTCAGTCCAGAACACTGAAGCTTTCTTT.

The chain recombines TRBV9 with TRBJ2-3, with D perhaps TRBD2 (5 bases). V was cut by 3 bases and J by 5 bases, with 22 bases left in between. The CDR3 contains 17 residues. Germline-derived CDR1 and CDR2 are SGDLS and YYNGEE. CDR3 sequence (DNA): TGTGCCAGCAGCGACTCTTTGGAGCCCTCGGGGTTAGATACGCAGTATTTT. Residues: CASSDSLEPSGLDTQYF.